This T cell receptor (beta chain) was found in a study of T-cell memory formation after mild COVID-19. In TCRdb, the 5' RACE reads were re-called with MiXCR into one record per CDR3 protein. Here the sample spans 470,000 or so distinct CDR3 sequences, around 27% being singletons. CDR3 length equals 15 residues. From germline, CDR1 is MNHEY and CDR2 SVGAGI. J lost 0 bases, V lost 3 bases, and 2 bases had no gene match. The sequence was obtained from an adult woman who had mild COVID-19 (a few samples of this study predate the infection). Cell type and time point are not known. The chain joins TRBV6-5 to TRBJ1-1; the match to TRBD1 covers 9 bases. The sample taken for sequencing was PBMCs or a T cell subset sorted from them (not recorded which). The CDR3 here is CASSYDRGLNTEAFF. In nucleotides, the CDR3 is TGTGCCAGCAGTTATGACAGGGGGTTGAACACTGAAGCTTTCTTT.